Shown below are 13 T cell receptor beta chains from a single sample sequenced in a study of cytomegalovirus exposure and HLA in healthy donors. The study ran its PCR with 60 Vbeta and 13 Jbeta primers. Sequencing was performed with immunoSEQ multiplex PCR; in TCRdb, only in-frame clones are kept and a portion is missing. The sample has approximately 130,000 clones, about 78% seen once. Material for sequencing was PBMCs. These receptor sequences come from a man aged 45 to 65 in good health and CMV-seronegative.

This clone was counted a few times. The chain couples TRBV7-9 to TRBJ1-1; 8 bases agree with TRBD1. The length of the CDR3 is 15 residues. Trimming took 7 bases from V and 0 from J; bases not matched to a gene: 7. The germline gives CDR1 SEHNR, CDR2 FQNEAQ (reference sequence). The chain's CDR3 is CASIEDRALNTEAFF. Here the CDR3 DNA reads TGTGCCAGCATCGAGGACAGGGCCCTGAACACTGAAGCTTTCTTT. Variable domain in full (rest from reference TRBV7-9 and TRBJ1-1): DTGVSQNPRHKITKRGQNVTFRCDPISEHNRLYWYRQTLGQGPEFLTYFQNEAQLEKSRLLSDRFSAERPKGSFSTLEIQRTEQGDSAMYLCASIEDRALNTEAFFGQGTRLTVV.

This chain uses TRBV29-1 with TRBJ1-1, with a tentative D call TRBD1 (6 bases). The CDR3 sequence is 15 residues long. Between the trimmed V and J ends, which lost 7 bases and 7 bases, there was a span of 25 bases. Germline CDR1 and CDR2: SQVTM and ANQGSEA. The CDR3 nucleotides are TGCAGCGCTATGCCCGCTTGGGGGGGGGCGTGTGAAGCTTTCTTT. Protein product: CSAMPAWGGACEAFF.

In this sample, this clone turned up once. The chain recombines TRBV5-1 with TRBJ2-2; 11 bases agree with TRBD2. The germline V gene has CDR1 SGHRS and CDR2 YFSETQ. V was pared by 1 base and J by 6 bases, with 8 bases of the junction left unmatched. This CDR3 region has 17 residues. CDR3 amino acids: CASSLKTASGRSGELFF. The CDR3 DNA reads TGCGCCAGCAGCTTGAAAACGGCTAGCGGGAGGTCCGGGGAGCTGTTTTTT.

V and J are TRBV5-4 and TRBJ2-3, with D tentatively TRBD2 (5 bases). Germline CDR1 reads SGHNT; CDR2 reads YYREEE (reference sequence). The germline V and J ends were trimmed by 0 bases and 2 bases, with 13 bases remaining between them. The CDR3 totals 16 residues. This CDR3 reads CASSLGSGSYTDTQYF. Written as DNA, the CDR3 is TGTGCCAGCAGCTTGGGAAGCGGTTCTTACACAGATACGCAGTATTTT.

This chain uses TRBV14 with TRBJ2-1, with 11 bases fitting TRBD2. The ends lost 4 bases at V and 10 bases at J; junction bases unmatched: 9. The CDR3 length is 15 residues. The germline V gene encodes CDR1 SGHDN and CDR2 FVKESK. The CDR3 coding sequence is TGTGCCAGCAGCCCAACTAGCGGGAGTTGGTTCGAGCAGTTCTTC. This codes for CASSPTSGSWFEQFF.

The chain has TRBV6-5 and TRBJ1-1, with D unresolved. V was pared by 6 bases and J by 11 bases, with 13 bases between. The CDR3 runs to 11 residues. Germline V gene data show CDR1 as MNHEY and CDR2 as SVGAGI. The chain's CDR3 is CASRYGSGAFF. CDR3 bases: TGTGCCAGCAGATATGGATCGGGGGCTTTCTTT.

The V and J genes are TRBV28 and TRBJ1-4, with TRBD1 identical over 7 bases. The CDR3 has 16 residues. The trim removed 5 bases at V and 1 base at J, leaving 7 bases unmatched. The germline gives CDR1 MDHEN, CDR2 SYDVKM. CDR3 nucleotide sequence: TGTGCCAGCAGTAGTAGGGGGCGCGGAACTAATGAAAAACTGTTTTTT. It translates to CASSSRGRGTNEKLFF.

Worth noting for this clone: An end of the junction does not agree with germline; a read error may underlie this. The V and J genes are TRBV6-5 and TRBJ1-3, with a weak D call TRBD1 (5 bases). The CDR3 has 16 residues. Germline values: CDR1 MNHEY, CDR2 SVGAGI. CDR3 region: CASTYYGGTAGNTIYF. The CDR3 DNA is TGTGCCAGCACTTACTACGGAGGGACCGCCGGAAACACCATATATTTT.

The chain recombines TRBV7-8 with TRBJ1-4, with D possibly TRBD1 on 6 matching bases. This CDR3 comprises 16 residues. V gave up 1 base and J gave up 8 bases, with 17 bases separating them. Germline-derived CDR1 and CDR2 are SGHVS and FQNEAQ. CDR3: CASSLESTGLGEKLFF. The CDR3 DNA follows: TGTGCCAGCAGCTTAGAATCTACAGGGTTGGGGGAAAAACTGTTTTTT.

The J gene is TRBJ2-6, the V gene TRBV15; 7 bases align to TRBD1. The CDR3 has 16 residues. V dropped 1 base and J dropped 4; count of bases not matched to a gene: 4. CDR1 is LNHNV, CDR2 YYDKDF, per germline (reference sequence). The CDR3 DNA is TGTGCCACCAGCAGAGGAACAGGGGTCGGGGCCAACGTCCTGACTTTC. Translation gives CATSRGTGVGANVLTF.

This clone occurred a few times. This CDR3 is CASSETGTTYGYTF. The CDR3 DNA follows: TGCGCCAGCAGTGAAACCGGGACTACCTATGGCTACACCTTC. The chain couples TRBV10-1 to TRBJ1-2, with D possibly matching TRBD1 (5 bases). The CDR3 extends over 14 amino acids. Germline-derived CDR1 and CDR2 are WNHNN and SYGVQD (reference sequence). The ends were cut back, 3 bases at V and 4 bases at J, with 12 bases in the middle.

The gene calls are TRBV2 and TRBJ2-1, with TRBD2 matching 8 bases. The junction had 13 bases not matched to a gene; V was cut back by 7 bases and J by 5 bases. There are 16 residues in the CDR3. Germline loops: CDR1 SNHLY, CDR2 FYNNEI. The CDR3 is CASKAISGTPNNEQFF. The CDR3 region has the DNA TGTGCCAGCAAGGCCATTAGCGGGACTCCAAACAATGAGCAGTTCTTC.

Concerning this clone itself: Other DNA sequences within the sample encode an identical CDR3. V and J are TRBV6-1 and TRBJ1-4, with D unresolved. Germline values: CDR1 MNHNS, CDR2 SASEGT. This CDR3 is 14 amino acids long. V gave up 4 bases and J gave up 0 bases, with 6 bases separating them. The CDR3 DNA is TGTGCCAGCAGTGGTACAGCAACTAATGAAAAACTGTTTTTT. This sequence encodes CASSGTATNEKLFF.